The 8 T cell receptor beta chains reported below all come from one sample, sequenced in a study of vaccination and CD4 T cells after COVID-19. Researchers used the Oncomine TCR Beta short-read assay to sequence DNA from cultured CD4+ T cells. It was cultured CD4+ T cells from which genomic DNA was extracted. TCRdb used MiXCR to reprocess the PCR reads, holding one entry per CDR3 protein. The sample holds about 10,000 distinct CDR3 sequences; about 32% are singletons and the top ten take 15%. Their specific antigens are unknown. This sample's treatment: roughly 10-day PBMC culture with coronavirus spike peptide pools or control peptides (ViraFEST assay). Those CD4+ T cells from the unexposed donor predate the COVID-19 pandemic (2011-2018). Sample: CD4+ T cells from blood, cultured in vitro. The receptors originated from a human donor in good health.

The CDR3 bases are TGTGCCAGCAGTTTCGGGACAGGTGACACTGAAGCTTTCTTT. It codes for CASSFGTGDTEAFF. This chain joins TRBV2 and TRBJ1-1; 8 nucleotides agree with TRBD1. The CDR3 has 14 amino acids. CDR1 and CDR2 from the germline V gene are SNHLY and FYNNEI. J lost 3 bases, V lost 5 bases, and 5 bases had no gene match.

This clonotype is medium-sized by share. The chain is built from TRBV10-3 and TRBJ1-2, with 7 bases that match TRBD1. Per germline, CDR1 ENHRY and CDR2 SYGVKD. CDR3 length equals 14 residues. With 4 bases clipped from V and 6 bases from J, the junction kept 8 bases outside the gene matches. The CDR3 reads CAISARQGWNGYTF. The DNA for the CDR3 is TGTGCCATCAGTGCCAGACAGGGATGGAATGGCTACACCTTC.

CDR3 nucleotide sequence: TGCAGTGCTGGCGCCAAGACAGGGAACATTCAGTACTTC. As protein: CSAGAKTGNIQYF. The chain couples TRBV20-1 to TRBJ2-4; TRBD1 matches at 7 bases. Germline-derived CDR1 and CDR2 are DFQATT and SNEGSKA (reference sequence). V shed 5 bases, J shed 7 bases, and the junction held 8 bases outside the gene matches. The CDR3 totals 13 residues.

In its sample, this clonotype was seen once. V is TRBV7-3 and J is TRBJ2-1, with a possible D match to TRBD2 (5 bases). Germline V gene sequence: CDR1 SGHTA, CDR2 FQGTGA. This CDR3 region has 16 residues. Trimming took off 2 bases at V and 5 bases at J, with 16 bases between the two ends. CDR3 bases: TGTGCCAGCAGCTTATCAGCGGCTCAACTGGACAATGAGCAGTTCTTC. Its protein is CASSLSAAQLDNEQFF.

This chain links TRBV20-1 with TRBJ2-1; possible D gene TRBD1, 9 bases. V was shortened by 5 bases and J by 8 bases, with 28 bases between the two germline ends. CDR1 DFQATT and CDR2 SNEGSKA come from the germline V gene (reference sequence). This CDR3 region has 17 residues. The CDR3 DNA reads as TGCAGTGCTCCGAAGGGGGCTAGCGGGTGGGACAGGGATGAGCAGTTCTTC. Translation gives CSAPKGASGWDRDEQFF.

With regard to this clonotype: The DNA is left out, because the CDR3 cannot be placed on it with certainty; the CDR3 is given as TCRdb lists it. CDR3 protein: CISVPEVRQGGNGWNTEAFF. This rearrangement joins TRBV7-5 to TRBJ1-1; the DNA was not used to check the table's D call, TRBD1. TRBV7-5 corresponds to a pseudogene. The CDR3 length equals 20 residues, ends included.

The rearrangement joins TRBV10-3 to TRBJ2-3, with 8 bases lining up with TRBD2. Trimming at V came to 6 bases and at J to 2 bases, leaving 4 bases not matched to a gene. The CDR3 is 14 residues long. The germline V gene encodes CDR1 ENHRY and CDR2 SYGVKD. CDR3 DNA: TGTGCCATCAGGGGACTAGACAACACAGATACGCAGTATTTT. Translation: CAIRGLDNTDTQYF.

The chain recombines TRBV12-3 or TRBV12-4 with TRBJ2-5; 7 bases line up with TRBD1. V was pared by 6 bases and J by 2 bases, with 3 bases of the junction left unmatched. The CDR3 has 13 amino acids. CDR3 DNA sequence: TGTGCCAGCAGCATCAGGGGGCAAGAGACCCAGTACTTC. Protein product: CASSIRGQETQYF.